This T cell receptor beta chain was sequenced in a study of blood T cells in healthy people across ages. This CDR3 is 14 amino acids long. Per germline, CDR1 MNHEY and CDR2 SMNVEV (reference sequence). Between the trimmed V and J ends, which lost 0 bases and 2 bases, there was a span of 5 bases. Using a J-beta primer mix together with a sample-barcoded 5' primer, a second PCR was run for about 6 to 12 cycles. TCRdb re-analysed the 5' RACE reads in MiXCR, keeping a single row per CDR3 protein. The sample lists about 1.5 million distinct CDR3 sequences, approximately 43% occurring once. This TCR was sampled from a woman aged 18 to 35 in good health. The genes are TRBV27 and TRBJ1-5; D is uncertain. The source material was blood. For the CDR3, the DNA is TGTGCCAGCAGTTTATCGATGGGCAATCAGCCCCAGCATTTT. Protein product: CASSLSMGNQPQHF.